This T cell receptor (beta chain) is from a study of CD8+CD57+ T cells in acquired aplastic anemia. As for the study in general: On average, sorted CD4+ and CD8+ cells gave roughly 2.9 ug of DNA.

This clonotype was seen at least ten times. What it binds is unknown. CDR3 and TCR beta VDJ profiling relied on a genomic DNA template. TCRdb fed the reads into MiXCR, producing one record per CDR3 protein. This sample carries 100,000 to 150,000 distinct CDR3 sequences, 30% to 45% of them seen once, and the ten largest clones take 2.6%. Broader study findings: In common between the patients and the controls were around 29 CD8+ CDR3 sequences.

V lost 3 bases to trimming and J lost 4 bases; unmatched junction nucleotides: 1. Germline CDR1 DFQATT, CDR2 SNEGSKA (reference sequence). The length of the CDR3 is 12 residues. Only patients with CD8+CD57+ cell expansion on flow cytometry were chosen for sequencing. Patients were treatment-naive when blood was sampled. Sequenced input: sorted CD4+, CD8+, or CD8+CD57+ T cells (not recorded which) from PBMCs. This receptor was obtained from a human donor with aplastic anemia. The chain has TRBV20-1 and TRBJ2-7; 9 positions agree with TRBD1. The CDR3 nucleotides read TGCAGTGCTAGGGGGACAGGGTACGAGCAGTACTTC. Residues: CSARGTGYEQYF.